Listed below are T cell receptor beta chains from one sample, sequenced in a study of T cells in Graves' hyperthyroidism and ophthalmopathy. TCRdb independently ran MiXCR on the multiplex PCR reads; one entry per CDR3 protein. Among fewer than 400,000 distinct CDR3 sequences listed, around a quarter were seen once. Sequencing was performed on blood. The source of these receptors is a man aged 50-60 years with Graves' hyperthyroidism. The CDR3 runs from the conserved cysteine through the conserved F or W. D genes are given only for firm matches. The listing skips clone size in some rows; elsewhere it reads once, few, many or a size class.

V,D,J,size,CDR3,DNA
TRBV13,TRBD2,TRBJ2-1,.,CASTQLERGHNEQFF,TGTGCCAGCACCCAACTAGAGCGGGGTCACAATGAGCAGTTCTTC
TRBV24-1,.,TRBJ2-1,few,CATSRGTSSYNEQFF,TGTGCCACCAGTAGGGGAACTAGCTCCTACAATGAGCAGTTCTTC
TRBV12-3/TRBV12-4,TRBD1,TRBJ2-3,few,CASSDRGVGDTQYF,TGTGCCAGCAGTGACAGGGGAGTTGGAGATACGCAGTATTTT
TRBV29-1,.,TRBJ1-2,many,CSVRDASEGYTF,TGCAGCGTACGGGACGCCTCCGAGGGCTACACCTTC
TRBV19,.,TRBJ2-5,.,CASSIGGQETQYF,TGTGCCAGTAGTATCGGGGGTCAGGAGACCCAGTACTTC
TRBV5-1,.,TRBJ2-5,.,CASSLDSPGETQYF,TGCGCCAGCAGCTTGGACTCCCCGGGGGAGACCCAGTACTTC
TRBV12-3/TRBV12-4,.,TRBJ2-7,.,CASSLAKGSSYEQYF,TGTGCCAGCAGTTTAGCGAAGGGTAGCTCCTACGAGCAGTACTTC
TRBV12-5,.,TRBJ2-1,few,CASDGGPTGNEQFF,TGTGCTAGTGACGGCGGCCCGACGGGCAATGAGCAGTTCTTC
TRBV7-9,TRBD2,TRBJ2-7,many,CASSPLWLAETYEQYF,TGTGCCAGCAGCCCGCTCTGGCTAGCGGAAACCTACGAGCAGTACTTC
TRBV3-1,TRBD1,TRBJ2-5,few,CASSQGVQGPHF,TGTGCCAGCAGCCAAGGAGTACAGGGGCCGCACTTC
TRBV3-1,TRBD1,TRBJ1-2,many,CASSQPGQGATGYTF,TGTGCCAGCAGCCAGCCGGGACAGGGGGCTACTGGCTACACCTTC
TRBV20-1,.,TRBJ2-2,once,CSASGNGGELFF,TGCAGTGCTAGCGGGAATGGCGGGGAGCTGTTTTTT
TRBV12-3/TRBV12-4,.,TRBJ2-1,many,CASSSGRGLRSYNEQFF,TGTGCCAGCAGTTCCGGGCGGGGGCTCAGATCCTACAATGAGCAGTTCTTC
TRBV7-2,TRBD1,TRBJ1-2,.,CASSPSRQGNHGYTF,TGTGCCAGCAGCCCCTCTCGACAGGGGAATCATGGCTACACCTTC
TRBV11-2,.,TRBJ2-5,many,CASSLAGPGETQYF,TGTGCCAGCAGCTTAGCGGGACCCGGGGAGACCCAGTACTTC
TRBV7-2,.,TRBJ1-1,.,CASSLAQENTEAFF,TGTGCCAGCAGCTTAGCGCAGGAGAACACTGAAGCTTTCTTT
TRBV9,TRBD1,TRBJ1-1,.,CASSAIQGAANTEAFF,TGTGCCAGCAGCGCTATACAGGGGGCCGCGAACACTGAAGCTTTCTTT
TRBV5-1,.,TRBJ2-5,few,CASRSDRQETQYF,TGCGCCAGCAGATCGGACAGACAAGAGACCCAGTACTTC
TRBV2,TRBD1,TRBJ1-2,.,CASETGRNYGYTF,TGTGCCAGCGAGACAGGGAGGAACTATGGCTACACCTTC
TRBV28,.,TRBJ2-3,many,CASIRPGETDTQYF,TGTGCCAGCATACGGCCGGGTGAGACAGATACGCAGTATTTT
TRBV2,.,TRBJ2-4,.,CASSGVDKNIQYF,TGTGCCAGCAGTGGGGTAGACAAAAACATTCAGTACTTC
TRBV12-5,.,TRBJ1-2,.,CASGSINQGAYYGYTF,TGTGCTAGTGGTTCGATAAACCAAGGAGCGTACTATGGCTACACCTTC
TRBV10-3,.,TRBJ2-7,few,CAISVGGEQYF,TGTGCCATCAGTGTGGGCGGTGAGCAGTACTTC
TRBV20-1,.,TRBJ1-1,few,CSATYTGKNTEAFF,TGCAGTGCTACCTACACGGGAAAGAACACTGAAGCTTTCTTT
TRBV6-1,.,TRBJ1-5,many,CASSSGRNSNQPQHF,TGTGCCAGCAGTTCCGGACGGAATAGCAATCAGCCCCAGCATTTT
TRBV3-1,.,TRBJ2-3,few,CASSQGPTRSDTQYF,TGTGCCAGCAGCCAAGGCCCGACTAGGTCCGATACGCAGTATTTT
TRBV29-1,.,TRBJ2-7,few,CSAKTTLGSYEQYF,TGCAGCGCTAAGACAACCCTTGGCTCCTACGAGCAGTACTTC
TRBV30,.,TRBJ1-2,many,CAWSPQLYGYTF,TGTGCCTGGAGTCCCCAACTCTATGGCTACACCTTC